Described below is a single T cell receptor (beta chain) sequence and its context. The protocol was immunoSEQ multiplex PCR, while the TCRdb copy is restricted to in-frame clones and leaves out a portion. Among some 100,000 clones listed, roughly 95% were seen once. The sample originates from a study of technical replicates of blood from several donors. V lost 1 base and J lost 0, with 10 bases in between. Germline V gene sequence: CDR1 SGHNT, CDR2 YENEEA. There are 15 residues in the CDR3. The receptor was derived from a human donor in good health. The chain links TRBV11-3 to TRBJ2-7; TRBD2 might be the D (6 bases). Material for sequencing was T cells isolated from PBMCs. The DNA of the CDR3 is TGTGCCAGCAGCTTAGTGGCGGGGCCCTCCTACGAGCAGTACTTC. It specifies CASSLVAGPSYEQYF. Supplemented by reference TRBV11-3 and TRBJ2-7, the full variable domain reads EAGVVQSPRYKIIEKKQPVAFWCNPISGHNTLYWYLQNLGQGPELLIRYENEEAVDDSQLPKDRFSAERLKGVDSTLKIQPAELGDSAVYLCASSLVAGPSYEQYFGPGTRLTVT.